The 8 T cell receptor beta chains in this list originate from one sample, sequenced in a study of T cell responses to AZD1222 COVID-19 vaccine. Method: immunoSEQ multiplex PCR; TCRdb's copy keeps in-frame clones and lacks some. The table lists around 120,000 clones, around 93% of them singletons. The input for sequencing was peripheral blood, taken 28 days after the second AZD1222 dose. The receptors were sampled from an adult who received the AZD1222 COVID-19 vaccine.

This chain's CDR3 is CASRAPRTEAFF. The CDR3 bases are TGTGCCAGCAGAGCTCCGCGGACTGAAGCTTTCTTT. The chain uses TRBV2 and TRBJ1-1; D is unresolved. This CDR3 has 12 residues. V lost 6 bases to trimming and J lost 5 bases, with 10 bases between them. Germline-derived CDR1 and CDR2 are SNHLY and FYNNEI.

The V and J genes are TRBV28 and TRBJ1-5; unclear D gene. Per germline, CDR1 MDHEN and CDR2 SYDVKM. The CDR3 covers 11 residues. V shed 6 bases and J shed 11 bases, with 11 bases lying between them. The CDR3 loop is CASSVGSAQHF. The CDR3 nucleotides read TGTGCCAGCAGCGTTGGGTCGGCCCAGCATTTT.

This chain uses TRBV6-5 with TRBJ2-1; 10 bases match TRBD2. CDR1 is MNHEY, CDR2 SVGAGI, per germline. The ends lost 8 bases at V and 6 bases at J; junction bases unmatched: 10. This CDR3 has 15 amino acids. Here the CDR3 reads CASRISGLAINEQFF. The CDR3 coding sequence is TGTGCCAGCCGCATCTCGGGACTAGCGATCAATGAGCAGTTCTTC.

This clone was found once. The genes are TRBV27 and TRBJ2-2, with D possibly TRBD2 on 6 matching bases. V was clipped by 4 bases and J by 1 base, with 13 bases between them. The CDR3 covers 16 residues. CDR1 and CDR2 from the germline V gene are MNHEY and SMNVEV (reference sequence). CDR3 nucleotide sequence: TGTGCCAGCAGTTCCTCGGGGCGGGGGAACACCGGGGAGCTGTTTTTT. The encoded protein is CASSSSGRGNTGELFF.

This clone occurred once. The rearrangement uses TRBV5-4 and TRBJ2-1, with 9 bases fitting TRBD2. The CDR3 loop spans 15 amino acids. Germline V gene data show CDR1 as SGHNT and CDR2 as YYREEE (reference sequence). V lost 3 bases to trimming and J lost 3 bases; unmatched junction nucleotides: 4. CDR3 amino acids: CASSSSGGNYNEQFF. The CDR3 nucleotides are TGTGCCAGCAGCTCGAGCGGGGGGAACTACAATGAGCAGTTCTTC.

The chain carries TRBV2 and TRBJ2-1, with D maybe TRBD2 (5 bases). The CDR3 covers 15 residues. Deletions cut 3 bases from V and 1 base from J, with 10 bases between. Looked up from germline, CDR1 is SNHLY and CDR2 is FYNNEI. The CDR3 here is CASSDGSASYNEQFF. As DNA, the CDR3 is TGTGCCAGCAGTGATGGGAGTGCGTCCTACAATGAGCAGTTCTTC.

V is TRBV7-2 and J is TRBJ2-1; 10 bases map to TRBD2. J gave up 7 bases and V 5 bases, and 8 bases lay outside the gene matches. Germline loops: CDR1 SGHTA, CDR2 FQGNSA. The CDR3 has 15 residues. The CDR3 is CASSISSGSRNEQFF. Written as DNA, the CDR3 is TGTGCCAGCAGCATCTCTAGCGGGAGTCGGAATGAGCAGTTCTTC.

The J gene is TRBJ1-3, the V gene TRBV6-5, with D uncertain. V lost 11 bases to trimming and J lost 4 bases, with 9 bases between them. Per the germline V gene, CDR1 is MNHEY and CDR2 is SVGAGI. This CDR3 is built from 11 residues. CDR3 in amino acids: CAGIRGNTIYF. In nucleotides, the CDR3 is TGTGCCGGGATAAGGGGAAACACCATATATTTT.